These T cell receptor beta chains were read from a single sample in a study of memory B cells and T cells in multiple sclerosis. Clones were read by immunoSEQ multiplex PCR, and TCRdb kept only the in-frame ones, dropping some. The data hold 46,000 or so clones, with roughly four fifths observed a single time. No antigen has been assigned to these receptors. What was sequenced was PBMCs from blood kept in culture. The source of these receptors is a human donor with multiple sclerosis. The CDR3 runs from the conserved cysteine through the conserved F or W. Each record gives: J gene, clone size, V gene, D gene, CDR3 DNA, CDR3 protein. D genes are given only for firm matches. Rows give clone size only sometimes, using once, few, many, or a class for an expanded clone.

TRBJ1-3 | NA | TRBV6-6 | NA | TGTGCCAGCAGCATCAGAGGAAACACCATATATTTT | CASSIRGNTIYF
TRBJ1-6 | NA | TRBV23-1 | NA | TGCGCCAGCAGTCAAGCTCGTGGACTCTCAAACTATGATTCACCCCTCCACTTT | CASSQARGLSNYDSPLHF
TRBJ1-1 | NA | TRBV9 | TRBD1 | TGTGCCAGCAGCAAGACCTGGGACAGGGGATACACTGAAGCTTTCTTT | CASSKTWDRGYTEAFF
TRBJ2-7 | few | TRBV5-1 | NA | TGCGCCAGCAGCTTGGAGGGGGGAGGGGCCGGGGAGCAGTACTTC | CASSLEGGGAGEQYF
TRBJ1-4 | once | TRBV27 | TRBD1 | TGTGCCAGCAGTGCGCGGACGAACAGGGGGCCAAAGGAAAAACTGTTTTTT | CASSARTNRGPKEKLFF
TRBJ1-4 | NA | TRBV6-6 | NA | TGTGCCAGCAGACTTCATACAGGAGCTGCTAATGAAAAACTGTTTTTT | CASRLHTGAANEKLFF
TRBJ2-1 | NA | TRBV11-3 | TRBD1 | TGTGCCAGCAGCTTAACAGGGGCGGGCCATGAGCAGTTCTTC | CASSLTGAGHEQFF
TRBJ2-7 | NA | TRBV6-1 | NA | TGTGCCAGCAGATACAGGGATCCCTACGAGCAGTACTTC | CASRYRDPYEQYF
TRBJ2-2 | NA | TRBV5-1 | NA | TGCGCCAGCAGCTTGATTCCTAGACAGGACTTGAACACCGGGGAGCTGTTTTTT | CASSLIPRQDLNTGELFF
TRBJ1-4 | large | TRBV19 | TRBD1 | TGTGCCAGTAGTAACGTGAAAGGGGGCTTGGGGCTGTTTTTT | CASSNVKGGLGLFF
TRBJ2-7 | once | TRBV5-1 | TRBD1 | TGCGCCAGCAGCGACCGACAGGGCCCCTACGAGCAGTACTTC | CASSDRQGPYEQYF
TRBJ1-6 | NA | TRBV2 | NA | TGTGCCAGCAGTGAGGATAGCACCAGGAGCTCCTATAATTCACCCCTCCACTTT | CASSEDSTRSSYNSPLHF
TRBJ2-2 | NA | TRBV7-6 | NA | TGTGCCAGCAGCAACGGCAGGGGCACCGGGGAGCTGTTTTTT | CASSNGRGTGELFF
TRBJ2-5 | NA | TRBV2 | NA | TGTGCCAGCAGTGAGGGTGGCGCGGAGACCCAGTACTTC | CASSEGGAETQYF
TRBJ1-2 | NA | TRBV19 | NA | TGTGCCAGTAGTCGGCGAAGTACAGACTATGGCTACACCTTC | CASSRRSTDYGYTF
TRBJ2-7 | few | TRBV2 | TRBD1 | TGTGCCAGCAGCGCCGGGACAGGGGGGCTCGAGCAGTACTTC | CASSAGTGGLEQYF